This T cell receptor (beta chain) came from a study of blood T cells in healthy people across ages. Study results and caveats: Estimates based on one million T cells were treated as lower bounds.

This CDR3 comprises 15 residues. The V end was cut by 6 bases, the J end by 5 bases, with 17 bases between. Germline V CDR1 and CDR2: DFQATT, SNEGSKA (reference sequence). This clonotype showed up many times. Its antigen is not known. The use of a sample-barcoded 5' primer and a J-beta primer mix characterized a second PCR of about 7 to 12 cycles. TCRdb reprocessed the 5' RACE reads via MiXCR and lists one record per CDR3 protein. Of approximately 960,000 distinct CDR3 sequences listed, roughly 28% were seen once; the top ten hold about 9.4%. These data were likewise used in another study, on T cells of mothers and their children. As reported in that work: Across the analysis, no persistent microchimeric T cell clones were detected.

The sequence came from a woman aged 40 to 50 in good health. The genes are TRBV20-1 and TRBJ1-6; D unclear. Source material: blood. CDR3 amino acids: CSAAQRRDNNSPLHF. CDR3 DNA: TGCAGTGCCGCCCAGCGACGGGATAATAATTCACCCCTCCACTTT.